This T cell receptor (beta chain) was sequenced during a study of T cells in Graves' hyperthyroidism and ophthalmopathy. This clonotype was detected many times. Diagnosis rested on symptoms, serum thyroxine and TRAb, thyroid ultrasound, and orbital computed tomography. CDR1 and CDR2 from the germline V gene are SNHLY and FYNNEI. This CDR3 is 15 amino acids long. V lost 5 bases to trimming and J lost 2 bases, with 15 bases between them. TCR beta CDR3 region amplification was performed from RNA transcripts. In the first-round RT-PCR of the TCR CDR3, the HTBI primer set was used. TCRdb re-derived calls from the multiplex PCR reads in MiXCR, one entry per CDR3 protein. Here the sample spans about 420,000 distinct CDR3 sequences, about a sixth being singletons.

The sequence came from a woman aged 18-30 years with Graves' hyperthyroidism. Sequencing was done on a sample of blood. This chain uses TRBV2 with TRBJ1-2; D may be TRBD1 (6 bases). This CDR3 reads CASSLIRDINYGYTF. The CDR3 DNA follows: TGTGCCAGCAGTCTAATACGGGACATAAACTATGGCTACACCTTC.